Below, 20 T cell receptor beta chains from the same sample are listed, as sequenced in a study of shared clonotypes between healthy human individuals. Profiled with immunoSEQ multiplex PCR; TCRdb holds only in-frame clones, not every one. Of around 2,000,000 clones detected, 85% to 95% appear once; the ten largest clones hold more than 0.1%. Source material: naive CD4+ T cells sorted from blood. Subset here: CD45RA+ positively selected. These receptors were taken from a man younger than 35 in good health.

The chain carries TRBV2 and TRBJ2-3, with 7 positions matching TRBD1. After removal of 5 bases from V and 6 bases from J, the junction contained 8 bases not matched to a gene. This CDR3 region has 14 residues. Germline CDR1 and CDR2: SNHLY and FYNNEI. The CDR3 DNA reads TGTGCCAGCAGTTGGGACAGACCCTACGATACGCAGTATTTT. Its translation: CASSWDRPYDTQYF.

CDR3 protein: CASSLGGAHNEQFF. CDR3 in DNA: TGCGCCAGCAGCTTGGGAGGGGCGCACAATGAGCAGTTCTTC. The V call is TRBV5-1, the J call TRBJ2-1; D might be TRBD1 or TRBD2, each matching 5 bases. This CDR3 has 14 residues. Germline CDR1 is SGHRS and CDR2 is YFSETQ. Trimming shortened V by 0 bases and J by 5 bases, and 9 bases separated the two germline ends.

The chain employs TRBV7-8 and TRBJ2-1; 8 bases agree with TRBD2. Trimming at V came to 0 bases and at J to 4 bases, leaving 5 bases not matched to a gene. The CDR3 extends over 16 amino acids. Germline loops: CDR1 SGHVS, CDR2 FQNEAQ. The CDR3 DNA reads TGTGCCAGCAGCTTAGCGAGCGGGGGACTGTACAATGAGCAGTTCTTC. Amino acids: CASSLASGGLYNEQFF.

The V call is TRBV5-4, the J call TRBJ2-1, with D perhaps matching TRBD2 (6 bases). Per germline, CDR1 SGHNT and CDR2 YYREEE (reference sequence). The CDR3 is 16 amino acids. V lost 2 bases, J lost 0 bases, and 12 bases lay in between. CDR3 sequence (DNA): TGTGCCAGCAGCTTATCGGGAGCCAGCTCCTACAATGAGCAGTTCTTC. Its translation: CASSLSGASSYNEQFF.

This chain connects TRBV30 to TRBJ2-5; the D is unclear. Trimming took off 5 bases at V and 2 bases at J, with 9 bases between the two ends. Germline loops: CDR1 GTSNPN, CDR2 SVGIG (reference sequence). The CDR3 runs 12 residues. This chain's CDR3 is CAWGTRQETQYF. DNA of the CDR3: TGTGCCTGGGGTACCAGGCAAGAGACCCAGTACTTC.

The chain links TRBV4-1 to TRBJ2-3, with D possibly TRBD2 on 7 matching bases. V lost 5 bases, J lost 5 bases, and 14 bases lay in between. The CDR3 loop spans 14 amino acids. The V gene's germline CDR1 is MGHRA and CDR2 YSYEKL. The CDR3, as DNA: TGCGCCAGCAGCAGAGGGGGGGTTGTAGATACGCAGTATTTT. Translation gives CASSRGGVVDTQYF.

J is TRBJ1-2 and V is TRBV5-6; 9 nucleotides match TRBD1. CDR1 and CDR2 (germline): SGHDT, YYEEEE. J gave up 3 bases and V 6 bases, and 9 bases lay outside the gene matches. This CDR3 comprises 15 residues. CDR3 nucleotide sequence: TGTGCCAGCAACCACTGGACAGGGGCCTACTATGGCTACACCTTC. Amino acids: CASNHWTGAYYGYTF.

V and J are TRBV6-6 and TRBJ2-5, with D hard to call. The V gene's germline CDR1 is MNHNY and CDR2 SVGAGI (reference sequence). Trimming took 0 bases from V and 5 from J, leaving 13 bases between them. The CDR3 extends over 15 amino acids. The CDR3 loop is CASSYSTVQRETQYF. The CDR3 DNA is TGTGCCAGCAGTTACTCGACGGTTCAGAGGGAGACCCAGTACTTC.

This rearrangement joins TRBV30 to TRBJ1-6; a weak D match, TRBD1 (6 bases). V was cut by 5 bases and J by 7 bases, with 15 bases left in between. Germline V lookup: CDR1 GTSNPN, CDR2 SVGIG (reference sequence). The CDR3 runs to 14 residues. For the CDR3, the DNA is TGTGCCTGGGCAGGGGATCGGACGAATTCACCCCTCCACTTT. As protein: CAWAGDRTNSPLHF.

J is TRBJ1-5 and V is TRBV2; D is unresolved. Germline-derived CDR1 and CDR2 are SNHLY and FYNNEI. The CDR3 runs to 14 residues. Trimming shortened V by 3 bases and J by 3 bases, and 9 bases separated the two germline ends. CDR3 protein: CASSEGRINQPQHF. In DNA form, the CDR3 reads TGTGCCAGCAGTGAGGGCAGGATCAATCAGCCCCAGCATTTT.

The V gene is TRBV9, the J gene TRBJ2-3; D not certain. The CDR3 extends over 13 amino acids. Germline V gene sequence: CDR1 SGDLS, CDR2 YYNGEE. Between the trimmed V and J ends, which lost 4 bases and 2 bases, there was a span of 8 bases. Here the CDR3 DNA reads TGTGCCAGCAGCTGGGAAACCACAGATACGCAGTATTTT. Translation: CASSWETTDTQYF.

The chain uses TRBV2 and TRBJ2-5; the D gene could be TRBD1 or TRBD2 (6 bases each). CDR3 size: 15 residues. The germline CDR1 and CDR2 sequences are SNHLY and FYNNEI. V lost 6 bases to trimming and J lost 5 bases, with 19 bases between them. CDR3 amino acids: CASRGDTTGGETQYF. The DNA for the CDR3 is TGTGCCAGCAGGGGGGACACCACAGGAGGGGAGACCCAGTACTTC.

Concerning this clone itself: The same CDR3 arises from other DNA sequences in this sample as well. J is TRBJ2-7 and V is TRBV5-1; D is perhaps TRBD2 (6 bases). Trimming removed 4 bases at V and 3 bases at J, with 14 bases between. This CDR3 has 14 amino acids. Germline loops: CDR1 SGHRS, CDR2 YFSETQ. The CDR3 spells CASSIGGSGYEQYF. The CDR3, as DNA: TGCGCCAGCAGCATTGGGGGGTCCGGCTACGAGCAGTACTTC.

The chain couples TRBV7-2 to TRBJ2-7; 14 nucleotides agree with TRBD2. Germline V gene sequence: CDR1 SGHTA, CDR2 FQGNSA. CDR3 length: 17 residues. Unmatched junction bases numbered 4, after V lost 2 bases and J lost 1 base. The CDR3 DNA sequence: TGTGCCAGCAGCTTACCGGGACTAGCGGGAGCGTCCTACGAGCAGTACTTC. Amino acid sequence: CASSLPGLAGASYEQYF.

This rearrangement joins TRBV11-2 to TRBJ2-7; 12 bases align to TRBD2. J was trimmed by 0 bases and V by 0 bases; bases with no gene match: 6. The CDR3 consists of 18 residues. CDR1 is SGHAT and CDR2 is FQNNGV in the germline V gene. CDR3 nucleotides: TGTGCCAGCAGCTTAGATACCCCTAGCGGGAGGGACTCCTACGAGCAGTACTTC. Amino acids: CASSLDTPSGRDSYEQYF.

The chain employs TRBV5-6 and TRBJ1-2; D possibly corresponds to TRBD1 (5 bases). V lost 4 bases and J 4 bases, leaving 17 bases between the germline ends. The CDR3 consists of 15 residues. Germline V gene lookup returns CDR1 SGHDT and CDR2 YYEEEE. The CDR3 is CASSADSRGVYGYTF. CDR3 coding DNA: TGTGCCAGCAGCGCCGACAGTCGAGGGGTCTATGGCTACACCTTC. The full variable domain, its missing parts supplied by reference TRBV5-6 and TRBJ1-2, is DAGVTQSPTHLIKTRGQQVTLRCSPKSGHDTVSWYQQALGQGPQFIFQYYEEEERQRGNFPDRFSGHQFPNYSSELNVNALLLGDSALYLCASSADSRGVYGYTFGSGTRLTVV.

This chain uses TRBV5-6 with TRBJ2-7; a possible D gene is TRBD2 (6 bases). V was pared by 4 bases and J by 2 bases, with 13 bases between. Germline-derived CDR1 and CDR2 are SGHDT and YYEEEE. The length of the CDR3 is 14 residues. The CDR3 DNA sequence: TGTGCCAGCAGCATCCGGGACTCGGCCTACGAGCAGTACTTC. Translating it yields CASSIRDSAYEQYF.

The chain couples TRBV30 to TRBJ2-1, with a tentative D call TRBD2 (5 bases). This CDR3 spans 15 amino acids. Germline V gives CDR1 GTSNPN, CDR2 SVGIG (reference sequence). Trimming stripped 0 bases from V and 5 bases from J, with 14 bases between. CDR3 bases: TGTGCCTGGAGTGTACGATCGCGGGCGAACAATGAGCAGTTCTTC. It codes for CAWSVRSRANNEQFF.

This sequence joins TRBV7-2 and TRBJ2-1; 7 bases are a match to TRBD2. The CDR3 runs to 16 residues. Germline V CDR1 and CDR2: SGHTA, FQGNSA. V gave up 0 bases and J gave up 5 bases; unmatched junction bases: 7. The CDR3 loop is CASSLAVASGDNEQFF. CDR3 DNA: TGTGCCAGCAGCTTAGCAGTGGCTAGCGGCGACAATGAGCAGTTCTTC.

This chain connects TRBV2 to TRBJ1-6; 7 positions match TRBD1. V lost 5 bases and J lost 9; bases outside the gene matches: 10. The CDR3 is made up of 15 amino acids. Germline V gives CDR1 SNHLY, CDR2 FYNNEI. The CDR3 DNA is TGTGCCAGCAGTAATCTACGACAGGGAGGTTCACCCCTCCACTTT. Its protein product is CASSNLRQGGSPLHF.